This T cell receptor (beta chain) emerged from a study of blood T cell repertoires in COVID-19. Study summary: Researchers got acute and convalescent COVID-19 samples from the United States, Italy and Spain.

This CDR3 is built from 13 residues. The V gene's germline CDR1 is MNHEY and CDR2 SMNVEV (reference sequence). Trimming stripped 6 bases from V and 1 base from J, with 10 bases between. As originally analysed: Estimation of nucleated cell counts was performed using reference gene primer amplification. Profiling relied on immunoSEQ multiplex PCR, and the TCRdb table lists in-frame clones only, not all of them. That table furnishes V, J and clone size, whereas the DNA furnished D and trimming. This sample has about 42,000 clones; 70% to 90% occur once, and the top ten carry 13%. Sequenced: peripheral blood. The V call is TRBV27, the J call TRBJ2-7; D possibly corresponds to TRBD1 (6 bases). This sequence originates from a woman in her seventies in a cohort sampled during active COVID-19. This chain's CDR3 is CASSRQDSYEQYF. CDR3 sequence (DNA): TGTGCCAGCAGCCGACAGGATTCCTACGAGCAGTACTTC.